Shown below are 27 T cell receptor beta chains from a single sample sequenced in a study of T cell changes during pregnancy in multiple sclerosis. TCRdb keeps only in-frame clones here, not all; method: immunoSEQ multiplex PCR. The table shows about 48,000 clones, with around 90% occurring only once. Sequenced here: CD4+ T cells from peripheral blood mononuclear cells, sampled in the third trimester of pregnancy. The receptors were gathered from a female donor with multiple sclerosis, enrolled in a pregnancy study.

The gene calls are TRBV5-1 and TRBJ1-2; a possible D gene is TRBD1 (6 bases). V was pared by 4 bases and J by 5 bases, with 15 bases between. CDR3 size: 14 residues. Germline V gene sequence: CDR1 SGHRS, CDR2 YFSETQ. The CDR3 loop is CASSADRDIYGYTF. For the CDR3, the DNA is TGCGCCAGCAGCGCCGACCGGGACATATATGGCTACACCTTC.

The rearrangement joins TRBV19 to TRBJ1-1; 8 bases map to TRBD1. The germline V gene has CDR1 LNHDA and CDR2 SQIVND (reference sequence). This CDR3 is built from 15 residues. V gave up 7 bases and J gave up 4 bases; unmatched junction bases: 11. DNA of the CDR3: TGTGCCAGTAAATCAGGGGGCGCGAGACGCACTGAAGCTTTCTTT. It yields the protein CASKSGGARRTEAFF.

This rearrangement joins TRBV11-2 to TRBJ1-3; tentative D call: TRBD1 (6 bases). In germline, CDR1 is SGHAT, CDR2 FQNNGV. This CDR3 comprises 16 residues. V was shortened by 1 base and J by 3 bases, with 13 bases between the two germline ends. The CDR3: CASSLVWGLSGNTIYF. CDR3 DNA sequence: TGTGCCAGCAGCTTAGTTTGGGGGCTGAGTGGAAACACCATATATTTT. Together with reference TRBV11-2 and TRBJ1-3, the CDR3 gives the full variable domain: EAGVAQSPRYKIIEKRQSVAFWCNPISGHATLYWYQQILGQGPKLLIQFQNNGVVDDSQLPKDRFSAERLKGVDSTLKIQPAKLEDSAVYLCASSLVWGLSGNTIYFGEGSWLTVV.

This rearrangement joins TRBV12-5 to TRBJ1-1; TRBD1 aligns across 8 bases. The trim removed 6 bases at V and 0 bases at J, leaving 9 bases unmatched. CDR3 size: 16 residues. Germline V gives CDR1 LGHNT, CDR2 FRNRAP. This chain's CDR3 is CASGFTGGEVNTEAFF. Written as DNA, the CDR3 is TGTGCTAGTGGGTTCACAGGGGGAGAGGTGAACACTGAAGCTTTCTTT. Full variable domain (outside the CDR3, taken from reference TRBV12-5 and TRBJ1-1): DARVTQTPRHKVTEMGQEVTMRCQPILGHNTVFWYRQTMMQGLELLAYFRNRAPLDDSGMPKDRFSAEMPDATLATLKIQPSEPRDSAVYFCASGFTGGEVNTEAFFGQGTRLTVV.

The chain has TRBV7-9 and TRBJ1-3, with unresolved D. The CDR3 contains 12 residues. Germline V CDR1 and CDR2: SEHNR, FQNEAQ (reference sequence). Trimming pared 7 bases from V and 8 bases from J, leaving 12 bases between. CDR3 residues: CASTLLVDTIYF. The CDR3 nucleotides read TGTGCCAGCACCCTACTTGTGGACACCATATATTTT.

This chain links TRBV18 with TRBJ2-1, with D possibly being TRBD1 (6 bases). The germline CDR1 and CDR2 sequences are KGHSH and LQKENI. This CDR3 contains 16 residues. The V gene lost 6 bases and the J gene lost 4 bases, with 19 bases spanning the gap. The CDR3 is CASSDLGLGGYNEQFF. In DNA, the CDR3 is TGTGCCAGCTCGGACCTGGGTTTAGGGGGATACAATGAGCAGTTCTTC.

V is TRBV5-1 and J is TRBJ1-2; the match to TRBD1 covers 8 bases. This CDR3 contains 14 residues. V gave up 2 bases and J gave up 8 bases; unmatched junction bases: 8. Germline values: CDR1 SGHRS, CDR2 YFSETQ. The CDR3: CASSFGTGATGYTF. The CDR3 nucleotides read TGCGCCAGCAGCTTCGGGACAGGTGCCACGGGCTACACCTTC.

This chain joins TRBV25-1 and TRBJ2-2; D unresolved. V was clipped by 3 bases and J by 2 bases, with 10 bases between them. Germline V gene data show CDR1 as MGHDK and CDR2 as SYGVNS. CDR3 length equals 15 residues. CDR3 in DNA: TGTGCCAGCAGTGACGGGTTAACTAACACCGGGGAGCTGTTTTTT. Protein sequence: CASSDGLTNTGELFF.

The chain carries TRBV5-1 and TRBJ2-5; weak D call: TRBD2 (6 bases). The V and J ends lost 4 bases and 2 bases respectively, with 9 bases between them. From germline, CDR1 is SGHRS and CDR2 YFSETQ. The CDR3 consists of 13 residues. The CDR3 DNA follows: TGCGCCAGCAGCAACGCGGGGCAAGAGACCCAGTACTTC. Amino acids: CASSNAGQETQYF. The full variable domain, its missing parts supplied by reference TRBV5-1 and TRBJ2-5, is KAGVTQTPRYLIKTRGQQVTLSCSPISGHRSVSWYQQTPGQGLQFLFEYFSETQRNKGNFPGRFSGRQFSNSRSEMNVSTLELGDSALYLCASSNAGQETQYFGPGTRLLVL.

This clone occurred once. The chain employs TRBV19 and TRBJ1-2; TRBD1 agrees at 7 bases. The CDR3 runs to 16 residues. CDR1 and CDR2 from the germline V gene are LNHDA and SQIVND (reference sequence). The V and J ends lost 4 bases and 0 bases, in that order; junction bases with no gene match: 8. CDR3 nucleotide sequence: TGTGCCAGTAGTAGGCAAAGACAGGGAACTAACTATGGCTACACCTTC. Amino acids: CASSRQRQGTNYGYTF.

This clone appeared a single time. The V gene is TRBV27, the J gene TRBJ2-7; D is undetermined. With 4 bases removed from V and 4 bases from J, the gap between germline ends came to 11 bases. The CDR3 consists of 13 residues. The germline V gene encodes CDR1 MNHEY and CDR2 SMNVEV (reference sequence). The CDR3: CASSYAPEYEQYF. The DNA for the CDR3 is TGTGCCAGCAGTTACGCCCCGGAGTACGAGCAGTACTTC.

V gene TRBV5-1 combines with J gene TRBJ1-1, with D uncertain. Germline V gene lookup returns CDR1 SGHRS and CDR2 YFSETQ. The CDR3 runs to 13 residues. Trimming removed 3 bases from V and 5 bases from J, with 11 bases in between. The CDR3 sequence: CASSWSQETEAFF. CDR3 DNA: TGCGCCAGCAGCTGGTCGCAAGAGACTGAAGCTTTCTTT. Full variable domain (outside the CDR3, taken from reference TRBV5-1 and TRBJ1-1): KAGVTQTPRYLIKTRGQQVTLSCSPISGHRSVSWYQQTPGQGLQFLFEYFSETQRNKGNFPGRFSGRQFSNSRSEMNVSTLELGDSALYLCASSWSQETEAFFGQGTRLTVV.

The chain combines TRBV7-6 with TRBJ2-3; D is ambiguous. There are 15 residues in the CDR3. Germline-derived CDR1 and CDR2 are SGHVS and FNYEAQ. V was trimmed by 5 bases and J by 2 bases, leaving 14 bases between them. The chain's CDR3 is CASSEALSHTDTQYF. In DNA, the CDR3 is TGTGCCAGCAGCGAGGCGCTTAGCCACACAGATACGCAGTATTTT.

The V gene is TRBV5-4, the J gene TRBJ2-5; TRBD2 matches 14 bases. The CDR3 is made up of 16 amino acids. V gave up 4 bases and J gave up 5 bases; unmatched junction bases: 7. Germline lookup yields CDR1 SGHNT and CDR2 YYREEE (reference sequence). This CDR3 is CASSQRLAGGMETQYF. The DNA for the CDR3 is TGTGCCAGCAGCCAACGACTAGCGGGGGGGATGGAGACCCAGTACTTC.

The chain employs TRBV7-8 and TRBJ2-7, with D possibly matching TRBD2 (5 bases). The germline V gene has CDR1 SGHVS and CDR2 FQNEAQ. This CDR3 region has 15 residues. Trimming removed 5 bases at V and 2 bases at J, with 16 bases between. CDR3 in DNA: TGTGCCAGCAGCCTCCCGGACCGGACTCCCTACGAGCAGTACTTC. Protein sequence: CASSLPDRTPYEQYF.

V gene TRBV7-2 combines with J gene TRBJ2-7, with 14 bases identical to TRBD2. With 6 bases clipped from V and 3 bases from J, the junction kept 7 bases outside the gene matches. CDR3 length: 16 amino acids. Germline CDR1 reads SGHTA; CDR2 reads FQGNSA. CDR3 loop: CASRSETSGGDYEQYF. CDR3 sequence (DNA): TGTGCCAGCAGATCCGAGACTAGCGGGGGGGACTACGAGCAGTACTTC.

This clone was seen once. DNA of the CDR3: TGTGCCAGCAGCCAGCTCAGCGGGGGCTGGGATACGCAGTATTTT. Translation: CASSQLSGGWDTQYF. The chain combines TRBV6-1 with TRBJ2-3; TRBD2 agrees at 8 bases. Germline values: CDR1 MNHNS, CDR2 SASEGT. Trimming cost V 6 bases and J 6 bases; bases outside gene matches: 11. The CDR3 sequence is 15 residues long.

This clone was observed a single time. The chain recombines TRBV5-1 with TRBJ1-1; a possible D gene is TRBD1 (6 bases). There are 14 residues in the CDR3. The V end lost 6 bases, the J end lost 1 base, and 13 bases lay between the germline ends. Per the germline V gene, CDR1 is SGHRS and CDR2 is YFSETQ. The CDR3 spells CASKEQGTNTEAFF. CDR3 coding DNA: TGCGCCAGCAAAGAACAGGGTACGAACACTGAAGCTTTCTTT.

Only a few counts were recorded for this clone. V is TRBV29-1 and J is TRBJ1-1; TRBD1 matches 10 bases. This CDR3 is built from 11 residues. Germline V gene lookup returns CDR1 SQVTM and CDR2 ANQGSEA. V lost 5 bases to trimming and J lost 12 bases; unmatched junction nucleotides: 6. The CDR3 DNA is TGCAGCGTTTCGACGGGACAGGGGACTTTCTTT. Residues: CSVSTGQGTFF. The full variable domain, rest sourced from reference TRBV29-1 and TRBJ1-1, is SAVISQKPSRDICQRGTSLTIQCQVDSQVTMMFWYRQQPGQSLTLIATANQGSEATYESGFVIDKFPISRPNLTFSTLTVSNMSPEDSSIYLCSVSTGQGTFFGQGTRLTVV.

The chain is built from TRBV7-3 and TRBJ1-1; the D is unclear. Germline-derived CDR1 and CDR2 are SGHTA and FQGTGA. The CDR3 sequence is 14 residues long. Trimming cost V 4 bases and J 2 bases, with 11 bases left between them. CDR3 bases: TGTGCCAGCAGCTCCAGTAGCCGCAACACTGAAGCTTTCTTT. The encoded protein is CASSSSSRNTEAFF.

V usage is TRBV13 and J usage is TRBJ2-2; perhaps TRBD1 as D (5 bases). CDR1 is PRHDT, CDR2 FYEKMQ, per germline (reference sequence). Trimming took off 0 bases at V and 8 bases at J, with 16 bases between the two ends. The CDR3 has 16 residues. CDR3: CASSLGYRSQNGELFF. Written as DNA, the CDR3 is TGTGCCAGCAGCTTAGGCTACAGGTCCCAGAATGGGGAGCTGTTTTTT.

Here the CDR3 reads CASSASPGAGSPLHF. DNA of the CDR3: TGTGCCAGCAGCGCCTCCCCAGGGGCCGGCTCACCCCTCCACTTT. The chain combines TRBV9 with TRBJ1-6; a weak D match, TRBD1 (6 bases). Germline V gene data show CDR1 as SGDLS and CDR2 as YYNGEE. The ends were cut back, 3 bases at V and 10 bases at J, with 17 bases in the middle. This CDR3 is built from 15 residues.

CDR3 amino acids: CASSDGLQEEFF. CDR3 DNA sequence: TGTGCCAGCAGTGACGGACTACAAGAGGAGTTCTTC. The chain is built from TRBV2 and TRBJ2-1, with a weak D call TRBD2 (6 bases). Per germline, CDR1 SNHLY and CDR2 FYNNEI. The CDR3 is 12 amino acids. V dropped 3 bases and J dropped 14 bases, with 14 bases sitting between them.

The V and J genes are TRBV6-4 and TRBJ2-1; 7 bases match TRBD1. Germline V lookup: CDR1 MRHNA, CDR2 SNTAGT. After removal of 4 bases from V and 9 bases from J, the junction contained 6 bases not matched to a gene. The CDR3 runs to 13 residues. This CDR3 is CASSGDSLGEQFF. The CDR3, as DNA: TGTGCCAGCAGTGGGGACAGTTTGGGTGAGCAGTTCTTC.

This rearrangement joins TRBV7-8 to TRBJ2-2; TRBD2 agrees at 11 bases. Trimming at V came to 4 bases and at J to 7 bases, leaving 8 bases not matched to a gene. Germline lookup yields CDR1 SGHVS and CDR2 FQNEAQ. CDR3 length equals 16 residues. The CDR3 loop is CASSYPTSGASGELFF. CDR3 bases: TGTGCCAGCAGCTACCCGACTAGCGGGGCCAGCGGGGAGCTGTTTTTT.

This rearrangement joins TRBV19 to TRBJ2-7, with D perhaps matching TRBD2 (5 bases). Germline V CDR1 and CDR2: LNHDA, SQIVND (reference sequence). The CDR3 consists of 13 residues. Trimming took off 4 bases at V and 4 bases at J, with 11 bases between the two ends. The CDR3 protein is CASSSGRSYEQYF. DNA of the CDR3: TGTGCCAGTAGTAGCGGGCGTTCATACGAGCAGTACTTC.

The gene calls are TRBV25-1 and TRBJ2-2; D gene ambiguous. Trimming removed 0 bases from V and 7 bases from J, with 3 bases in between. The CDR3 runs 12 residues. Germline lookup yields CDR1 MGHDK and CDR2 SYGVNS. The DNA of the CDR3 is TGTGCCAGCAGTGAATACAGCGGGGAGCTGTTTTTT. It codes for CASSEYSGELFF.